This T cell receptor beta chain was captured by sequencing in a study of regulatory T cells in long-lasting Graves disease. Study overall: Antithyroid drugs had been given to newly diagnosed Graves' patients for under 3 months.

Findings of the study overall: When disease was persistent, TRBV28, TRBJ1-2 and TRBJ2-5 were the favored segments.

This clonotype was seen ten or more times. The antigen is unknown. The trim removed 4 bases at V and 0 bases at J, leaving 1 base unmatched. There are 16 residues in the CDR3. The authors built TCR beta libraries using iRepertoire HTBI primers and Arm-PCR of CDR3 regions. TCRdb analysed the multiplex PCR reads with MiXCR anew, one entry per CDR3 protein. The data contain 200,000 to 250,000 distinct CDR3 sequences, approximately 18% of them singletons. The time point: newly diagnosed GD, antithyroid drugs for less than 3 months. PBMC RNA served as the TCR library source. The sample was also reused in another study, on T cells in Graves' hyperthyroidism and ophthalmopathy. That publication notes: HTBI primers were used for first-round RT-PCR of the TCR CDR3.

The specimen was peripheral blood mononuclear cells (PBMCs), collected at new diagnosis, from a patient treated with antithyroid drugs. The clonotype was recovered from a woman in her 30s with Graves disease. The chain has TRBV12-3 or TRBV12-4 and TRBJ2-7; 15 bases map to TRBD2. CDR3 amino acids: CASSSGLAGGSYEQYF. As DNA, the CDR3 is TGTGCCAGCAGTTCGGGACTAGCGGGGGGCTCCTACGAGCAGTACTTC.